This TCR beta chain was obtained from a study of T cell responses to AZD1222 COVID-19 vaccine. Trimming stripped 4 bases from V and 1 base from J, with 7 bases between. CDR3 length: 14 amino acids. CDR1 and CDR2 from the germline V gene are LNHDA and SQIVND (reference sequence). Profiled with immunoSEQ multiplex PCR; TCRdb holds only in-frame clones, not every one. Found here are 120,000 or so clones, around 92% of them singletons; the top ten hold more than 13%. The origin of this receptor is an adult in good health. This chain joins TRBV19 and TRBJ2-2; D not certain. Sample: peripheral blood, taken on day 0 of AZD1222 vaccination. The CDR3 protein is CASSNRWNTGELFF. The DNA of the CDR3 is TGTGCCAGTAGTAACAGATGGAACACCGGGGAGCTGTTTTTT.